A single sample is the source of the 24 T cell receptor beta chains below, sequenced in a study of CD8 T cells in ankylosing spondylitis (dated by TCRdb to about 2017). What the research found in general, with its limitations: Blood from ankylosing spondylitis patients appeared to be characterized by a TCR beta motif made up of fewer than ten highly homologous amino acid variants.

Library creation used 5' RACE. The sample was run on an Illumina HiSeq 2500. Using fastp at Q25 and MiXCR, TCRdb reprocessed the public reads and kept productive beta chains. Every entry covers one CDR3 protein and lists the most common genes and DNA from its rows. Present in this sample are roughly 440,000 distinct CDR3 sequences, roughly 18% of which were seen just once. Approximately 0.93% of the sample is taken by the ten largest. No antigen has been identified for these receptors. Specimen: blood, either unsorted or a sorted T cell fraction (not recorded which). The receptor set was obtained from a male donor with ankylosing spondylitis.

This clonotype has a handful of counts. The chain has TRBV27 and TRBJ1-2, with a possible D match to TRBD1 (5 bases). The CDR3 runs to 13 residues. Germline V CDR1 and CDR2: MNHEY, SMNVEV (reference sequence). Trimming removed 3 bases from V and 8 bases from J, with 13 bases in between. The CDR3 protein is CASSFKGLKGYTF. CDR3 nucleotides: TGTGCCAGCAGTTTTAAGGGGCTGAAAGGCTACACCTTC.

This clonotype showed up just a few times. This chain joins TRBV2 and TRBJ2-7; TRBD2 matches 7 bases. Per the germline V gene, CDR1 is SNHLY and CDR2 is FYNNEI. V was clipped by 7 bases and J by 4 bases; unmatched bases: 13. This CDR3 contains 15 residues. The DNA for the CDR3 is TGTGCCAGCAACTCCGAAGCGGGACCGGAGTACGAGCAGTACTTC. It specifies CASNSEAGPEYEQYF. The whole variable domain, filled in from reference TRBV2 and TRBJ2-7, reads EPEVTQTPSHQVTQMGQEVILRCVPISNHLYFYWYRQILGQKVEFLVSFYNNEISEKSEIFDDQFSVERPDGSNFTLKIRSTKLEDSAMYFCASNSEAGPEYEQYFGPGTRLTVT.

A few counts support this clonotype. V and J are TRBV4-3 and TRBJ1-3; no reliable D call. CDR1 and CDR2 from the germline V gene are LGHNA and YSLEER. This CDR3 has 17 amino acids. Trimming took 0 bases from V and 0 from J, leaving 12 bases between them. The CDR3 nucleotides are TGCGCCAGCAGCCAAGAGGCGATCGGAATCTCTGGAAACACCATATATTTT. This codes for CASSQEAIGISGNTIYF.

The sample holds a few counts of this clonotype. As DNA, the CDR3 is TGTGCCAGCAGAGGGGACAGGGCGCGCTATGGCTACACCTTC. Protein product: CASRGDRARYGYTF. This chain uses TRBV2 with TRBJ1-2, with 9 nucleotides matching TRBD1. The CDR3 spans 14 residues. Germline V gives CDR1 SNHLY, CDR2 FYNNEI. The trim removed 6 bases at V and 4 bases at J, leaving 6 bases unmatched.

The rearrangement uses TRBV3-1 and TRBJ2-6; 9 positions match TRBD1. The CDR3 contains 17 residues. Per germline, CDR1 LGHDT and CDR2 YNNKEL (reference sequence). The J segment lost 0 bases and the V segment lost 4 bases, leaving 4 bases of the junction unmatched. The CDR3 DNA sequence: TGTGCCAGCAGCCTGGGACAGGGTACCTCTGGGGCCAACGTCCTGACTTTC. It codes for CASSLGQGTSGANVLTF. Looking up the rest from reference TRBV3-1 and TRBJ2-6 gives the full variable domain: DTAVSQTPKYLVTQMGNDKSIKCEQNLGHDTMYWYKQDSKKFLKIMFSYNNKELIINETVPNRFSPKSPDKAHLNLHINSLELGDSAVYFCASSLGQGTSGANVLTFGAGSRLTVL.

The V gene is TRBV28, the J gene TRBJ2-5, with no clear D. This CDR3 is built from 11 residues. The germline CDR1 and CDR2 sequences are MDHEN and SYDVKM. V dropped 6 bases and J dropped 3 bases, with 5 bases sitting between them. The CDR3 nucleotides read TGTGCCAGCAGAGAGAAAGAGACCCAGTACTTC. Its protein is CASREKETQYF.

This clonotype was recorded at least ten times. This chain connects TRBV12-3 or TRBV12-4 to TRBJ1-2; weak D call: TRBD1 (5 bases). V dropped 5 bases and J dropped 9 bases, with 28 bases sitting between them. The CDR3 spans 17 residues. DNA of the CDR3: TGTGCCAGCAGTCCCTCTTTCCGCGGACATTCCGCGGGGCGCTACACCTTC. Translation: CASSPSFRGHSAGRYTF.

The chain couples TRBV7-6 to TRBJ1-5, with D possibly matching TRBD1 (5 bases). CDR3 length: 17 amino acids. Germline V gene lookup returns CDR1 SGHVS and CDR2 FNYEAQ. Between the trimmed V and J ends, which lost 2 bases and 3 bases, there was a span of 17 bases. For the CDR3, the DNA is TGTGCCAGCAGCTTAAGCCCTTTCCCGGGGGACAATCAGCCCCAGCATTTT. Its protein is CASSLSPFPGDNQPQHF. The whole variable domain, filled in from reference TRBV7-6 and TRBJ1-5, reads GAGVSQSPRYKVTKRGQDVALRCDPISGHVSLYWYRQALGQGPEFLTYFNYEAQQDKSGLPNDRFSAERPEGSISTLTIQRTEQRDSAMYRCASSLSPFPGDNQPQHFGDGTRLSIL.

V is TRBV27 and J is TRBJ1-6, with 8 bases identical to TRBD1. Germline trimming cut 6 bases from V and 4 bases from J; bases unmatched to any gene: 2. The germline V gene encodes CDR1 MNHEY and CDR2 SMNVEV (reference sequence). The CDR3 is 14 amino acids. The CDR3 DNA is TGTGCCAGCAGCCAGGGGGCTTATAATTCACCCCTCCACTTT. Translated: CASSQGAYNSPLHF.

CDR3 sequence reads: CASAPPTGSTDTQYF. The DNA for the CDR3 is TGTGCTAGTGCACCTCCTACGGGAAGCACAGATACGCAGTATTTT. The V call is TRBV12-5, the J call TRBJ2-3; D possibly corresponds to TRBD2 (5 bases). V was shortened by 7 bases and J by 0 bases, with 14 bases between the two germline ends. Germline loops: CDR1 LGHNT, CDR2 FRNRAP. The CDR3 totals 15 residues.

In its sample, this clonotype was seen many times. DNA of the CDR3: TGTGCCAGCAAAAAGGGGGGGGCATACAATGAGCAGTTCTTC. This sequence encodes CASKKGGAYNEQFF. The V gene is TRBV7-8, the J gene TRBJ2-1, with D possibly matching TRBD2 (7 bases). CDR1 SGHVS and CDR2 FQNEAQ come from the germline V gene. The CDR3 runs to 14 residues. The ends were cut back, 7 bases at V and 4 bases at J, with 14 bases in the middle. The variable domain in full, completed from reference TRBV7-8 and TRBJ2-1, reads GAGVSQSPRYKVAKRGQDVALRCDPISGHVSLFWYQQALGQGPEFLTYFQNEAQLDKSGLPSDRFFAERPEGSVSTLKIQRTQQEDSAVYLCASKKGGAYNEQFFGPGTRLTVL.

The V and J genes are TRBV20-1 and TRBJ1-5; 7 positions agree with TRBD1. The CDR3 runs to 16 residues. V was pared by 5 bases and J by 0 bases, with 10 bases of the junction left unmatched. From germline, CDR1 is DFQATT and CDR2 SNEGSKA (reference sequence). CDR3 loop: CSAARPGQYSNQPQHF. The CDR3 nucleotides read TGCAGTGCTGCCCGTCCGGGACAGTATAGCAATCAGCCCCAGCATTTT.

This clonotype was detected many times. The V and J genes are TRBV12-3 or TRBV12-4 and TRBJ2-2; D is ambiguous. Trimming took 6 bases from V and 4 from J, leaving 12 bases between them. The CDR3 sequence is 14 residues long. The CDR3 DNA reads as TGTGCCAGCAGGGCCGGGTCAAGCACCGGGGAGCTGTTTTTT. Protein sequence: CASRAGSSTGELFF.

The table lists this clonotype with a few counts. The CDR3 sequence is CASSRTPGPRTDTQYF. The CDR3 DNA follows: TGTGCCAGCAGCCGCACGCCCGGGCCTCGCACAGATACGCAGTATTTT. This chain uses TRBV3-1 with TRBJ2-3, with no clear D. Germline-derived CDR1 and CDR2 are LGHDT and YNNKEL (reference sequence). The CDR3 is 16 amino acids. V gave up 4 bases and J gave up 1 base, with 15 bases separating them.

This clonotype was observed many times. The chain links TRBV5-1 to TRBJ2-3; tentative D call: TRBD2 (6 bases). Germline loops: CDR1 SGHRS, CDR2 YFSETQ. Trimming pared 0 bases from V and 0 bases from J, leaving 11 bases between. The CDR3 is 16 residues long. CDR3 sequence: CASSLAEGTSTDTQYF. DNA of the CDR3: TGCGCCAGCAGCTTGGCGGAGGGAACTAGCACAGATACGCAGTATTTT.

The sample holds a few counts of this clonotype. The chain joins TRBV27 to TRBJ2-7, with 12 bases lining up with TRBD2. Germline CDR1 is MNHEY and CDR2 is SMNVEV (reference sequence). The CDR3 covers 16 residues. The V gene end was trimmed by 4 bases and the J gene end by 6 bases; junction bases not matched to a gene: 10. The CDR3 DNA sequence: TGTGCCAGCAGTTGGGGACCGGGACTAGCGGGTTCCGAGCAGTACTTC. This sequence encodes CASSWGPGLAGSEQYF.

This clonotype appeared many times. The chain joins TRBV5-1 to TRBJ2-2; D may correspond to TRBD1 or TRBD2 (5 bases each). V was trimmed by 4 bases and J by 4 bases, leaving 14 bases between them. The CDR3 consists of 15 residues. Per germline, CDR1 SGHRS and CDR2 YFSETQ. This CDR3 is CASSGTFGPTGELFF. CDR3 bases: TGCGCCAGCAGCGGGACCTTCGGACCCACCGGGGAGCTGTTTTTT.

This clonotype was seen a few times. The chain couples TRBV14 to TRBJ2-1; 8 nucleotides match TRBD1. There are 14 residues in the CDR3. After removal of 4 bases from V and 3 bases from J, the junction contained 2 bases not matched to a gene. Germline-derived CDR1 and CDR2 are SGHDN and FVKESK. CDR3 sequence (DNA): TGTGCCAGCAGCCGCGGGACAGGCTACAATGAGCAGTTCTTC. Its protein is CASSRGTGYNEQFF.

This clonotype has a handful of counts. This rearrangement joins TRBV12-3 or TRBV12-4 to TRBJ1-6; D might be TRBD1 (6 bases). Trimming pared 3 bases from V and 8 bases from J, leaving 11 bases between. This CDR3 contains 14 residues. The CDR3 DNA follows: TGTGCCAGCAGTTTCACAGGGAGTGATTCACCCCTCCACTTT. Translated: CASSFTGSDSPLHF.

The chain employs TRBV10-3 and TRBJ1-3; TRBD1 agrees at 7 bases. Germline-derived CDR1 and CDR2 are ENHRY and SYGVKD. This CDR3 has 15 amino acids. Germline trimming cut 5 bases from V and 6 bases from J; bases unmatched to any gene: 10. The CDR3 nucleotides are TGTGCCATCAGTTCGGGACAGACCTTTACAAACACCATATATTTT. This gives the protein CAISSGQTFTNTIYF.

The gene calls are TRBV5-1 and TRBJ2-7; 8 nucleotides agree with TRBD2. Germline V gives CDR1 SGHRS, CDR2 YFSETQ. The V and J ends lost 4 bases and 2 bases, in that order; junction bases with no gene match: 5. The CDR3 runs to 14 residues. The CDR3 DNA sequence: TGCGCCAGCAGCACCAGCGGGAGCACCTACGAGCAGTACTTC. This gives the protein CASSTSGSTYEQYF. Looking up the rest from reference TRBV5-1 and TRBJ2-7 gives the full variable domain: KAGVTQTPRYLIKTRGQQVTLSCSPISGHRSVSWYQQTPGQGLQFLFEYFSETQRNKGNFPGRFSGRQFSNSRSEMNVSTLELGDSALYLCASSTSGSTYEQYFGPGTRLTVT.

The rearrangement joins TRBV12-3 or TRBV12-4 to TRBJ2-7, with a possible D match to TRBD2 (6 bases). The germline V and J ends were trimmed by 1 base and 5 bases, with 12 bases remaining between them. This CDR3 is built from 14 residues. The CDR3 is CASSLGGGLHEQYF. CDR3 bases: TGTGCCAGCAGTTTAGGGGGAGGCCTCCACGAGCAGTACTTC.

The rearrangement joins TRBV12-3 or TRBV12-4 to TRBJ2-1, with 7 bases aligning to TRBD2. V was pared by 6 bases and J by 8 bases, with 7 bases of the junction left unmatched. The CDR3 is 13 amino acids. CDR3 coding DNA: TGTGCCAGCAGGGACACTGGGAGGGATGAGCAGTTCTTC. Protein sequence: CASRDTGRDEQFF.

This clonotype was detected only a few times. This chain connects TRBV7-9 to TRBJ1-3; tentative D call: TRBD1 (5 bases). Germline CDR1 and CDR2: SEHNR and FQNEAQ (reference sequence). The CDR3 consists of 14 residues. The V end was cut by 6 bases, the J end by 0 bases, with 9 bases between. CDR3 nucleotide sequence: TGTGCCAGCAGGCCCGACAGCTCTGGAAACACCATATATTTT. Protein: CASRPDSSGNTIYF.